This is a list of T cell receptor beta chains from one sample in a study of control samples from healthy donors and cancer patients. The table came from immunoSEQ multiplex PCR; TCRdb's copy has only in-frame clones and leaves some out. The sample lists 210,000 or so clones, 90% to 95% occurring once. Sequenced sample: blood. These TCRs come from a man in his thirties or forties in good health. Both conserved end residues are part of each CDR3. The order of the fields is J gene, V gene, D gene, CDR3 DNA, CDR3 protein. D genes are given only for firm matches.

>TRBJ1-1|TRBV6-5|NA
TGTGCCAGCACCTTACAAGCGAACACTGAAGCTTTCTTT
CASTLQANTEAFF
>TRBJ1-2|TRBV24-1|TRBD1
TGTGCCACCGCCGGGGACAGGGATTATGGCTACACCTTC
CATAGDRDYGYTF
>TRBJ2-2|TRBV7-9|TRBD1
TGTGCCAGCAGCTTTCAGGGGGCGCCCACCGGGGAGCTGTTTTTT
CASSFQGAPTGELFF
>TRBJ2-2|TRBV5-1|NA
TGCGCCAGCAGCTTGGGACAGAACACCGGGGAGCTGTTTTTT
CASSLGQNTGELFF
>TRBJ2-3|TRBV12-3/TRBV12-4|NA
TGTGCCAGCAGTGTGCTGGAGGGAACGCAGTATTTT
CASSVLEGTQYF
>TRBJ1-3|TRBV24-1|NA
TGTGCCACCCGGGGAAATGGAAACACCATATATTTT
CATRGNGNTIYF
>TRBJ2-3|TRBV13|TRBD2
TGTGCCAGCAGCCCGCGGGGGGGCGGCAGCACAGATACGCAGTATTTT
CASSPRGGGSTDTQYF
>TRBJ2-1|TRBV3-1/TRBV3-2|NA
TGTGCCAGCAGCCAAGCGGAGTTCGGGAGTGAGTTCTTC
CASSQAEFGSEFF
>TRBJ1-1|TRBV30|NA
TGTGCCTGGAGTCCGGCCCGAGAAGCTTTCTTT
CAWSPAREAFF
>TRBJ2-1|TRBV5-1|NA
TGCGCCAGCTCAAGGGTCGGACCCTACAATGAGCAGTTCTTC
CASSRVGPYNEQFF
>TRBJ1-3|TRBV11-3|NA
TGTGCCAGCAGCGCCCGCAGGGACTCTGGAAACACCATATATTTT
CASSARRDSGNTIYF
>TRBJ1-2|TRBV30|NA
TGTGCCTGGAGTGTACGAGTGGGAGAGGGACTAAGATATGGCTACACCTTC
CAWSVRVGEGLRYGYTF
>TRBJ1-1|TRBV15|NA
TGTGCCACCAGCAGAGATCAAGTGGGTAGGGTAGCTTTCTTT
CATSRDQVGRVAFF